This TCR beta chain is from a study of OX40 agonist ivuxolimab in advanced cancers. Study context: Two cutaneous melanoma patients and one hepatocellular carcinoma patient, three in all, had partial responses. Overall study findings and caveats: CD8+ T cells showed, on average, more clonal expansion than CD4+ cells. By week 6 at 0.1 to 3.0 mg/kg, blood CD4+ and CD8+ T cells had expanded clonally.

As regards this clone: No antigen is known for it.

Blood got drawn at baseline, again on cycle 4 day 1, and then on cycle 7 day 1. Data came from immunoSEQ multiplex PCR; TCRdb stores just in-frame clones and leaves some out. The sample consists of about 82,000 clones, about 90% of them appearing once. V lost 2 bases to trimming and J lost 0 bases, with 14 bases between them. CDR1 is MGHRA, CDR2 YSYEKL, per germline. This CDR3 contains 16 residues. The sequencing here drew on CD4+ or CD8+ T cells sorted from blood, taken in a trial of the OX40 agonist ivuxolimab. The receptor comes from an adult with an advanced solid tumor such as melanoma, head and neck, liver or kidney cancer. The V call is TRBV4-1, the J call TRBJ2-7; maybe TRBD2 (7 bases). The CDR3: CASSQQTGGPSYEQYF. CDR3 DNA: TGCGCCAGCAGCCAACAAACCGGGGGGCCCTCCTACGAGCAGTACTTC.